This TCR beta chain was captured in a study of response to subunit inactivated influenza vaccine. MiXCR was run by TCRdb on the RT-PCR reads, yielding one entry per CDR3 protein. Among hundreds of thousands of distinct CDR3 sequences, 15% to 19% were seen once, and the ten largest hold around a tenth. This clonotype was counted a few times. The sequence derives from a man aged 50 to 59 who received an inactivated influenza vaccine. This specimen was PBMCs from blood, taken approximately 12 days after vaccination.

CDR3 bases: TGTGCCAGCAGTAAGGACAGTAACAATGAGCAGTTCTTC. This gives the protein CASSKDSNNEQFF. The chain employs TRBV6-1 and TRBJ2-1, with D possibly matching TRBD1 (6 bases). Germline assignment: CDR1 MNHNS and CDR2 SASEGT. V gave up 5 bases and J gave up 5 bases, with 10 bases separating them. The CDR3 extends over 13 amino acids.